This TCR beta chain comes out of a study of response to subunit inactivated influenza vaccine. Study results and caveats: Each seasonal flu vaccination may recruit only limited new T cells, authors suggested.

This CDR3 comprises 15 residues. Germline CDR1 ENHRY, CDR2 SYGVKD. Trimming shortened V by 0 bases and J by 3 bases, and 12 bases separated the two germline ends. The table lists this clonotype with many counts. The antigen is undetermined. Each CDR3 protein is one row after TCRdb ran MiXCR on the RT-PCR reads. This repertoire shows hundreds of thousands of distinct CDR3 sequences, about 12% found once; its top ten account for 10%. The chain recombines TRBV10-3 with TRBJ2-7; D is perhaps TRBD1 (6 bases). Material: PBMCs from blood, obtained on the day of vaccination. This TCR was recovered from a man aged 50-60 years who received an inactivated influenza vaccine. The DNA of the CDR3 is TGTGCCATCAGTGAGTCAGGGGACACCTACTACGAGCAGTACTTC. It is translated as CAISESGDTYYEQYF.